The clone carrying this TCR beta chain was seen a single time. This entry is derived from a study of blood T cell repertoires in COVID-19. Background on the study: The origin of the acute and convalescent COVID-19 samples was the United States, Italy and Spain. Sources were T cells, B-cell-depleted T cells, or PBMCs; the material itself was cDNA or gDNA.

Trimming removed 3 bases from V and 0 bases from J, with 13 bases in between. The CDR3 has 16 amino acids. Germline-derived CDR1 and CDR2 are SGHRS and YFSETQ. Per the original methods: Amplifying reference gene primers gave estimates of nucleated cell counts. Sequencing was performed with immunoSEQ multiplex PCR; in TCRdb, only in-frame clones are kept and a portion is missing. V and J calls and clone size follow that table, whereas D and trimming were derived from the DNA. This table has 30,000 to 45,000 clones, 60% to 85% appearing once. The gene calls are TRBV5-1 and TRBJ2-1, with unresolved D. This receptor was taken from a man in his fifties or sixties with active COVID-19. Sequencing was carried out using peripheral blood. The CDR3 is CASSSHDTASYNEQFF. As DNA, the CDR3 is TGCGCCAGCAGCTCCCATGACACCGCCTCCTACAATGAGCAGTTCTTC.